Following are 15 T cell receptor beta chains from one sample sequenced in a study of beta chain features in type 1 diabetes. Every isolated RNA sample was fully reverse transcribed, so sequencing captured expressed TCRB transcripts. Only in-frame clones appear in the TCRdb table, and some are missing; sequencing was by immunoSEQ multiplex PCR. The table lists nearly 250,000 clones, approximately 14% of them singletons. Sample: naive CD4+ T cells from blood. Receptors were obtained from a woman in her thirties or forties in good health.

The rearrangement uses TRBV14 and TRBJ1-4; maybe TRBD1 (5 bases). The V and J ends lost 0 bases and 8 bases respectively, with 19 bases between them. The CDR3 is made up of 17 amino acids. The germline V gene encodes CDR1 SGHDN and CDR2 FVKESK. The CDR3 reads CASSQELSTAGGEKLFF. The CDR3 DNA reads TGTGCCAGCAGCCAAGAATTGTCGACAGCCGGGGGGGAAAAACTGTTTTTT.

The genes are TRBV5-4 and TRBJ2-5, with a weak D call TRBD2 (6 bases). Trimming cost V 6 bases and J 0 bases, with 18 bases left between them. Germline V gene sequence: CDR1 SGHNT, CDR2 YYREEE (reference sequence). The CDR3 contains 16 residues. The CDR3, as DNA: TGTGCCAGCAAAATCGGGCGACCGGGGGACCAAGAGACCCAGTACTTC. Protein product: CASKIGRPGDQETQYF.

This clone was picked up a small number of times. The chain couples TRBV2 to TRBJ1-5, with D perhaps matching TRBD1 (5 bases). There are 15 residues in the CDR3. The V end lost 2 bases, the J end lost 2 bases, and 10 bases lay between the germline ends. Germline CDR1 reads SNHLY; CDR2 reads FYNNEI. The CDR3 loop is CASSEQGAGNQPQHF. The DNA for the CDR3 is TGTGCCAGCAGTGAACAGGGCGCGGGCAATCAGCCCCAGCATTTT.

The gene calls are TRBV5-4 and TRBJ2-7, with a weak D call TRBD1 (6 bases). Germline CDR1 SGHNT, CDR2 YYREEE (reference sequence). Trimming took off 6 bases at V and 2 bases at J, with 15 bases between the two ends. This CDR3 is built from 14 residues. In nucleotides, the CDR3 is TGTGCCAGCACCTTCGACAGGAGAACCTACGAGCAGTACTTC. Encoded protein: CASTFDRRTYEQYF.

This clone was picked up a small number of times. The chain uses TRBV5-4 and TRBJ1-2; D is possibly TRBD1 (6 bases). Germline CDR1 SGHNT, CDR2 YYREEE (reference sequence). The CDR3 spans 12 residues. V gave up 9 bases and J gave up 6 bases, with 15 bases separating them. For the CDR3, the DNA is TGTGCCACAACAGGGATCTGGGATGGCTACACCTTC. Translated, it gives CATTGIWDGYTF.

The chain links TRBV7-2 to TRBJ2-3, with unresolved D. The CDR3 contains 14 residues. The V end was cut by 1 base, the J end by 0 bases, with 5 bases between. In germline, CDR1 is SGHTA, CDR2 FQGNSA. DNA of the CDR3: TGTGCCAGCAGCTTAGGTCCTAGCACAGATACGCAGTATTTT. It is translated as CASSLGPSTDTQYF.

This clone was detected a few times. The rearrangement links TRBV14 to TRBJ1-2; weak D call: TRBD1 (6 bases). Germline-derived CDR1 and CDR2 are SGHDN and FVKESK. V lost 3 bases and J lost 0, with 14 bases in between. The CDR3 is made up of 16 amino acids. The CDR3 sequence: CASSQLAGQSNYGYTF. DNA for the CDR3: TGTGCCAGCAGCCAGCTAGCAGGACAGTCTAACTATGGCTACACCTTC.

The J gene is TRBJ2-6, the V gene TRBV11-2, with 10 bases fitting TRBD1. Looked up from germline, CDR1 is SGHAT and CDR2 is FQNNGV. This CDR3 has 17 residues. Trimming cost V 6 bases and J 1 base; bases outside gene matches: 6. In DNA, the CDR3 is TGTGCCAGCAGACGACCGGGACAGGGGTCTGGGGCCAACGTCCTGACTTTC. Translated, it gives CASRRPGQGSGANVLTF.

The V and J genes are TRBV27 and TRBJ1-2; D is perhaps TRBD1 (6 bases). CDR1 and CDR2 from the germline V gene are MNHEY and SMNVEV (reference sequence). There are 16 residues in the CDR3. The V and J ends lost 8 bases and 4 bases respectively, with 23 bases between them. The CDR3 is CASRPPRVGAFYGYTF. The CDR3 DNA sequence: TGTGCCAGCCGTCCGCCCAGGGTGGGGGCCTTCTATGGCTACACCTTC.

This chain uses TRBV27 with TRBJ1-5; TRBD1 is a possible D gene (6 bases). Germline loops: CDR1 MNHEY, CDR2 SMNVEV (reference sequence). V gave up 2 bases and J gave up 4 bases, with 9 bases separating them. CDR3 length equals 14 residues. CDR3 sequence: CASSLHRANQPQHF. As DNA, the CDR3 is TGTGCCAGCAGTTTACACAGGGCTAATCAGCCCCAGCATTTT.

In this sample, this clone turned up a few times. The V call is TRBV4-3, the J call TRBJ2-2; a possible D gene is TRBD1 (6 bases). CDR3 length: 17 residues. The germline gives CDR1 LGHNA, CDR2 YSLEER. The V gene lost 0 bases and the J gene lost 2 bases, with 13 bases spanning the gap. In DNA, the CDR3 is TGCGCCAGCAGCCAAGATGTCGGGACACCAAACACCGGGGAGCTGTTTTTT. Its translation is CASSQDVGTPNTGELFF.

This chain links TRBV19 with TRBJ2-5; TRBD1 is a possible D gene (5 bases). The germline V gene has CDR1 LNHDA and CDR2 SQIVND (reference sequence). The V gene lost 3 bases and the J gene lost 6 bases, with 17 bases spanning the gap. The CDR3 is 15 amino acids. Here the CDR3 DNA reads TGTGCCAGTAGTATTGATGACGACAGCCTCCAGACCCAGTACTTC. As protein: CASSIDDDSLQTQYF.

This clone turned up a few times. V gene TRBV7-9 combines with J gene TRBJ2-5, with D possibly matching TRBD2 (6 bases). This CDR3 region has 14 residues. Germline CDR1 and CDR2: SEHNR and FQNEAQ (reference sequence). With 2 bases removed from V and 4 bases from J, the gap between germline ends came to 11 bases. CDR3 loop: CASSLLGGVETQYF. CDR3 DNA sequence: TGTGCCAGCAGCTTATTGGGGGGAGTAGAGACCCAGTACTTC.

The chain recombines TRBV4-1 with TRBJ2-1; 10 bases agree with TRBD2. The CDR3 runs to 17 residues. J was trimmed by 8 bases and V by 0 bases; bases with no gene match: 10. Germline CDR1 reads MGHRA; CDR2 reads YSYEKL. The CDR3 sequence is CASSQDRGSGGWDEQFF. In DNA, the CDR3 is TGCGCCAGCAGCCAAGATCGAGGTAGCGGGGGGTGGGATGAGCAGTTCTTC.

This chain connects TRBV18 to TRBJ1-5; D not resolved. From germline, CDR1 is KGHSH and CDR2 LQKENI. The CDR3 runs 13 residues. Trimming left V 6 bases short and J 3 bases short, with 9 bases between. The chain's CDR3 is CASSEGSNQPQHF. The CDR3 nucleotides are TGTGCCAGCTCCGAGGGCTCCAATCAGCCCCAGCATTTT. Supplemented by reference TRBV18 and TRBJ1-5, the full variable domain reads NAGVMQNPRHLVRRRGQEARLRCSPMKGHSHVYWYRQLPEEGLKFMVYLQKENIIDESGMPKERFSAEFPKEGPSILRIQQVVRGDSAAYFCASSEGSNQPQHFGDGTRLSIL.